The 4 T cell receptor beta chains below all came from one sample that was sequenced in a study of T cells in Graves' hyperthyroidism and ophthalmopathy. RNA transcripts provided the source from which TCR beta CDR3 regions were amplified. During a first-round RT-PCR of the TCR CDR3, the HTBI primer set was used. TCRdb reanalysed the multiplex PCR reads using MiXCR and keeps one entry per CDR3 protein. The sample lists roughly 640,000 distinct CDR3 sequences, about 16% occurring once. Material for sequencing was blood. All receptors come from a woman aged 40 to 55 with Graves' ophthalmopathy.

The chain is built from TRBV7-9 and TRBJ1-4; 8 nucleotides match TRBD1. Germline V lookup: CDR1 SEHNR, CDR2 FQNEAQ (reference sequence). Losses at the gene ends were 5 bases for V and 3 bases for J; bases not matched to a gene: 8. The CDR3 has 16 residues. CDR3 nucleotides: TGTGCCAGCAGCGCCCGACAGGGGCAGGCTAATGAAAAACTGTTTTTT. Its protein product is CASSARQGQANEKLFF.

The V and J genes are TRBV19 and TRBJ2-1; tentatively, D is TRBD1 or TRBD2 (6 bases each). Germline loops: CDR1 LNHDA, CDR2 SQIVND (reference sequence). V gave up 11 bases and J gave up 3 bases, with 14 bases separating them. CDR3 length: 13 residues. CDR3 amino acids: CAPKEGDYNEQFF. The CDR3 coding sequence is TGTGCCCCAAAGGAGGGGGACTACAATGAGCAGTTCTTC. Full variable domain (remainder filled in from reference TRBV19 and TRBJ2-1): DGGITQSPKYLFRKEGQNVTLSCEQNLNHDAMYWYRQDPGQGLRLIYYSQIVNDFQKGDIAEGYSVSREKKESFPLTVTSAQKNPTAFYLCAPKEGDYNEQFFGPGTRLTVL.

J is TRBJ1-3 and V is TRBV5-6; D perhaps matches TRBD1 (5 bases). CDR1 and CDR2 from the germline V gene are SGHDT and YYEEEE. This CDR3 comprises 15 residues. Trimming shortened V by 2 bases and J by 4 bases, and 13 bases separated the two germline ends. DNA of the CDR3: TGTGCCAGCAGCTTCAGGGTGTCGTACGGAAACACCATATATTTT. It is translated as CASSFRVSYGNTIYF.

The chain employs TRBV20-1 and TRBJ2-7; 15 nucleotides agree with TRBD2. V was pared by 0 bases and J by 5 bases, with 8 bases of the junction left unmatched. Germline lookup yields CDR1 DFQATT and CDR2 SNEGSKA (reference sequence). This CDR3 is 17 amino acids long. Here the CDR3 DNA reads TGCAGTGCTAGAGATCTATGGACTAGCGGGAGGGCCCACGAGCAGTACTTC. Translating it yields CSARDLWTSGRAHEQYF.